The entry below describes one T cell receptor (delta chain). Given a far larger clone just one base away, this is likely a sequencing read error. This CDR3 is also generated by other DNA sequences in the sample. Bulk repertoires came from Vgamma9/Vdelta2+ or Vdelta2-negative gammadelta T cells flow-sorted from PBMC. CDR3 size: 16 residues. Trimming cost V 0 bases and J 0 bases, with 11 bases left between them. The germline V gene encodes CDR1 TSWWSYY and CDR2 QGS. TCRdb re-processed the multiplex PCR reads using CATT. This sample yields roughly 90,000 delta-chain clones, of which approximately 1% are seen a single time; 7.5% to 10% belongs to the top ten. The data belong to a study of γδ T cells in repeated Plasmodium falciparum infection. Study overall: Sampling occurred at baseline, pre-infection for selected infections, and 21 days post-infection.

The sequence derives from a pool of human donors (malaria-infected and uninfected, not separated). The V call is TRDV1, the J call TRDJ1; D gene uncertain. The J gene is not listed in TCRdb, so it was assigned here from a DNA match to germline. Sequencing was performed on gamma-delta T cells from blood. CDR3 coding DNA: TGTGCTCTTGGGGAACTCCCCGGAGGTTACACCGATAAACTCATCTTT. Translated, it gives CALGELPGGYTDKLIF.